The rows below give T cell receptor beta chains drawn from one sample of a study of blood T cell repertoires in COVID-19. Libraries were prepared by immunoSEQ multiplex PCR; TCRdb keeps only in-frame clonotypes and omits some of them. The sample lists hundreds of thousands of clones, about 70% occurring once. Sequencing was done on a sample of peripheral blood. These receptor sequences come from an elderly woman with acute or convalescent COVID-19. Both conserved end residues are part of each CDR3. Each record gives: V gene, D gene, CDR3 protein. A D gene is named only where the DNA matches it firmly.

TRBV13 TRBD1 CASSPVKTGTGDSPLHF
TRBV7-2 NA CASSQGETQYF
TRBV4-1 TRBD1 CASSLRQGALNTEAFF
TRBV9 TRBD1 CASSTLGQQPQHF
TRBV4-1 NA CASSLGRGGGYGYTF
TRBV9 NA CASSGVTGTQHF
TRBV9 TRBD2 CASSQTSGGVHTGELFF
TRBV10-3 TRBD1 CAITAGQGAGTGELFF
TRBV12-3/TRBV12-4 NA CASSLSLGAEAFF
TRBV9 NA CASSVEAGTVIEKLFF
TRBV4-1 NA CASSQDPTHSYEQYF
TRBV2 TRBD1 CASSHGQGLYEQYF
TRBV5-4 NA CASSLAAQNYGYTF
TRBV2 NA CASSLGGQTQYF
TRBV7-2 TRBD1 CASSLDRTYGYTF
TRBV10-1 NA CASSRQDSYEQYF
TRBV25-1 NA CASSFGQYNSPLHF
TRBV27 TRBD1 CASSSPDRGVMNTEAFF
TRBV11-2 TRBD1 CASSRGWGTGGEGNQPQHF
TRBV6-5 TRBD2 CASSNSRGDIDTQYF
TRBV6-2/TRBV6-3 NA CASSYRGTNYGYTF
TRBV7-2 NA CASSATGPSSGNTIYF
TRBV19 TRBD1 CASSTRQGNDYGYTF
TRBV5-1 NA CASSQVGGKGTEAFF
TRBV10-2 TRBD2 CASSPLRAGEETQYF
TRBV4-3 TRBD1 CASSQGRQGADEQYF
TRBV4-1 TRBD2 CASGEGLAGIVDEQFF
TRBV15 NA CATSNQLGPYEQYF
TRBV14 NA CASSQGTIPEPFF
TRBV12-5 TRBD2 CASGLEGLAGGLPYEQYF
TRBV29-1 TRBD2 CSVESGREGPGELFF